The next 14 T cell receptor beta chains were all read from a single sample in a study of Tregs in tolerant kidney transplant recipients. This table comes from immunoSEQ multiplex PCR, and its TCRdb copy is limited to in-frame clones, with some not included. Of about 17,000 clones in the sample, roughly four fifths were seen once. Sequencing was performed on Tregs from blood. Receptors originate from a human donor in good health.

CDR3 residues: CASSPEPMGQGARAEAFF. CDR3 bases: TGCGCCAGCAGCCCGGAACCCATGGGACAGGGGGCAAGGGCTGAAGCTTTCTTT. The chain has TRBV5-1 and TRBJ1-1; TRBD1 matches at 12 bases. Unmatched junction bases numbered 16, after V lost 4 bases and J lost 6 bases. The germline CDR1 and CDR2 sequences are SGHRS and YFSETQ. The CDR3 has 18 residues.

CDR3 residues: CASSLSRMMNTEAFF. DNA for the CDR3: TGTGCCAGCAGCTTAAGTCGGATGATGAACACTGAAGCTTTCTTT. The J gene is TRBJ1-1, the V gene TRBV11-2; D gene unclear. CDR3 length: 15 amino acids. Germline V gene lookup returns CDR1 SGHAT and CDR2 FQNNGV. Trimming cost V 2 bases and J 0 bases, with 10 bases left between them.

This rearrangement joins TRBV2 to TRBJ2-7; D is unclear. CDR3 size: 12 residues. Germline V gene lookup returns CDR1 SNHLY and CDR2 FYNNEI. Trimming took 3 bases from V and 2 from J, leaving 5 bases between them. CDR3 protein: CASSEHPYEQYF. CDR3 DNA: TGTGCCAGCAGTGAGCACCCCTACGAGCAGTACTTC.

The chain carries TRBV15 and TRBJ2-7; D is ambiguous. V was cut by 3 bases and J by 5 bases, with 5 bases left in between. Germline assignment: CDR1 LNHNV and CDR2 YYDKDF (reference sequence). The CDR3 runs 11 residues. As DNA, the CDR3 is TGTGCCACCAGCAGGGGCCACGAGCAGTACTTC. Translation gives CATSRGHEQYF.

The CDR3 region is CASSRQGISGNTIYF. The DNA of the CDR3 is TGTGCCAGCAGCCGACAGGGGATCTCTGGAAACACCATATATTTT. This sequence joins TRBV5-4 and TRBJ1-3; TRBD1 matches at 8 bases. Looked up from germline, CDR1 is SGHNT and CDR2 is YYREEE (reference sequence). Unmatched junction bases numbered 3, after V lost 4 bases and J lost 0 bases. The CDR3 has 15 amino acids.

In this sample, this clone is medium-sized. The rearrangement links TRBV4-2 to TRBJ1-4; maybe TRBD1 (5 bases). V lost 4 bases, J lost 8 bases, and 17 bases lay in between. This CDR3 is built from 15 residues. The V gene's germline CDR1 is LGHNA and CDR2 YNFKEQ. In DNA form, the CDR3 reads TGTGCCAGCAGCCGGGACTTGCTACAGGTGGAAAAACTGTTTTTT. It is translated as CASSRDLLQVEKLFF.

As DNA, the CDR3 is TGTGCCAGCAGTTACTTCGCTAGCGGACGAAATGAGCAGTTCTTC. It specifies CASSYFASGRNEQFF. The chain employs TRBV6-5 and TRBJ2-1; 7 nucleotides line up with TRBD2. The germline gives CDR1 MNHEY, CDR2 SVGAGI. This CDR3 spans 15 amino acids. The trim removed 1 base at V and 7 bases at J, leaving 7 bases unmatched.

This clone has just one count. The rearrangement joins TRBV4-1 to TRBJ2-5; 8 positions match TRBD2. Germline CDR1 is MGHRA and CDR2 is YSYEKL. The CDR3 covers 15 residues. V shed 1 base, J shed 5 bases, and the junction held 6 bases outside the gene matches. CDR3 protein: CASSQGLAGRETQYF. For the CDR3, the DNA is TGCGCCAGCAGCCAAGGCTTAGCGGGGAGGGAGACCCAGTACTTC.

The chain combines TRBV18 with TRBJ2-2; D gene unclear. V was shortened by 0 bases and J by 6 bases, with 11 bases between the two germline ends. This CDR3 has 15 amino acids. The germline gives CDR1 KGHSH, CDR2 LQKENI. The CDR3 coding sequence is TGTGCCAGCTCACCACCGAACTGGACCCCCGGGGAGCTGTTTTTT. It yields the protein CASSPPNWTPGELFF.

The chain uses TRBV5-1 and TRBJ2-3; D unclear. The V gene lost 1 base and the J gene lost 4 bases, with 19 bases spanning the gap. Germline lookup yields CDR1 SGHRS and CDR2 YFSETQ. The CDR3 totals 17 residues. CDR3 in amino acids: CASSLFTFGSVSDTQYF. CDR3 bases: TGCGCCAGCAGCTTGTTTACGTTTGGGTCGGTATCAGATACGCAGTATTTT.

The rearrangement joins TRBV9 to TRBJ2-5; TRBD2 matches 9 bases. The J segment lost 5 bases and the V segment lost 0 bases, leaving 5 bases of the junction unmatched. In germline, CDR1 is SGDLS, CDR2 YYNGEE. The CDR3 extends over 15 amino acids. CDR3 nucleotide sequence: TGTGCCAGCAGCGTAGGGGGACTAGCCCAGGAGACCCAGTACTTC. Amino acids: CASSVGGLAQETQYF.

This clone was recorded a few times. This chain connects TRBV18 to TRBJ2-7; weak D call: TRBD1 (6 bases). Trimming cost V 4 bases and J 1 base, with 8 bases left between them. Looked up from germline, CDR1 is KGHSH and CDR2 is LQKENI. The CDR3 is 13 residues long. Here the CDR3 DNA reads TGTGCCAGCTCACGTGGACAGTCCTACGAGCAGTACTTC. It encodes CASSRGQSYEQYF. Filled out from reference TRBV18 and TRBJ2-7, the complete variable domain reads NAGVMQNPRHLVRRRGQEARLRCSPMKGHSHVYWYRQLPEEGLKFMVYLQKENIIDESGMPKERFSAEFPKEGPSILRIQQVVRGDSAAYFCASSRGQSYEQYFGPGTRLTVT.

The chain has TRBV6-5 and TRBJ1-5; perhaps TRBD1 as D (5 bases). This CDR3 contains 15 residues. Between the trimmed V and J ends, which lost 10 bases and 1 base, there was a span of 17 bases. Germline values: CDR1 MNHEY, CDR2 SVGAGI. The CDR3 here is CATRTGEESNQPQHF. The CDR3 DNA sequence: TGTGCCACCCGGACGGGGGAGGAAAGCAATCAGCCCCAGCATTTT.

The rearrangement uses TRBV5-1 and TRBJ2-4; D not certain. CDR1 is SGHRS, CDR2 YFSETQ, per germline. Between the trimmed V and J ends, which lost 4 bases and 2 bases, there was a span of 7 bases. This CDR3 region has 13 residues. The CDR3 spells CASSERSKNIQYF. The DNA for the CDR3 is TGCGCCAGCAGCGAGAGGTCCAAAAACATTCAGTACTTC.